A single sample gave rise to the 32 T cell receptor beta chains below, sequenced in a study of breast tumors, draining lymph nodes, adjacent tissues. Each CDR3 protein gets one entry after TCRdb re-called the multiplex PCR reads with MiXCR. Of about 270,000 distinct CDR3 sequences in the sample, 30% were seen once. Breast cancer patients provided tissue from their axillary draining lymph nodes. The sequenced sample was axillary lymph node tissue. The receptors shown here come from a female donor with breast cancer. Some clones in this sample may be carry-over from other donors' samples.

This clonotype was picked up many times. J is TRBJ2-7 and V is TRBV7-2, with 8 bases fitting TRBD2. There are 15 residues in the CDR3. Germline lookup yields CDR1 SGHTA and CDR2 FQGNSA. The V gene end was trimmed by 2 bases and the J gene end by 3 bases; junction bases not matched to a gene: 6. CDR3 bases: TGTGCCAGCAGCTTATCATGGACTAGCAGCTACGAGCAGTACTTC. Protein sequence: CASSLSWTSSYEQYF.

This clonotype was counted many times. This chain uses TRBV10-1 with TRBJ2-3; D is perhaps TRBD2 (6 bases). V lost 0 bases to trimming and J lost 1 base, with 14 bases between them. Germline V gene sequence: CDR1 WNHNN, CDR2 SYGVQD (reference sequence). This CDR3 contains 17 residues. CDR3 sequence reads: CASSESRIAVRTDTQYF. CDR3 in DNA: TGCGCCAGCAGTGAGTCAAGGATAGCGGTACGCACAGATACGCAGTATTTT.

V and J are TRBV3-1 and TRBJ1-3; D not certain. The CDR3 runs to 13 residues. Germline loops: CDR1 LGHDT, CDR2 YNNKEL (reference sequence). V was trimmed by 4 bases and J by 9 bases, leaving 13 bases between them. Here the CDR3 DNA reads TGTGCCAGCAGCCTGGGATCCTTGGGCACCATATATTTT. This translates into CASSLGSLGTIYF.

Ten or more counts support this clonotype. The chain couples TRBV15 to TRBJ1-5; a weak D match, TRBD1 (5 bases). V was pared by 4 bases and J by 2 bases, with 12 bases between. Germline V gene lookup returns CDR1 LNHNV and CDR2 YYDKDF (reference sequence). The CDR3 sequence is 15 residues long. The CDR3 protein is CATSTREWGNQPQHF. The CDR3 nucleotides read TGTGCCACCAGCACCAGGGAGTGGGGCAATCAGCCCCAGCATTTT.

This clonotype was seen just once. This chain joins TRBV5-1 and TRBJ2-1; 10 bases map to TRBD2. Per the germline V gene, CDR1 is SGHRS and CDR2 is YFSETQ. The CDR3 has 16 amino acids. The J segment lost 7 bases and the V segment lost 2 bases, leaving 9 bases of the junction unmatched. As DNA, the CDR3 is TGCGCCAGCAGCTTAACCTCTAGCGGGAGTTGGAATGAGCAGTTCTTC. This translates into CASSLTSSGSWNEQFF.

The CDR3 loop is CATSDLREGRANEQYF. As DNA, the CDR3 is TGTGCCACCAGTGATTTAAGGGAGGGCCGTGCAAATGAGCAGTATTTT. The gene calls are TRBV24-1 and TRBJ2-3; TRBD2 matches at 7 bases. The germline V gene has CDR1 KGHDR and CDR2 SFDVKD. This CDR3 contains 16 residues. Trimming at V came to 1 base and at J to 11 bases, leaving 14 bases not matched to a gene.

Concerning this clonotype itself: Germline is not matched at one junction end, which may reflect a read error. This sequence joins TRBV10-3 and TRBJ2-1; D is undetermined. Germline V gene sequence: CDR1 ENHRY, CDR2 SYGVKD. This CDR3 contains 16 residues. CDR3 in amino acids: CAISVVATSSYNEQPF. For the CDR3, the DNA is TGTGCCATCAGTGTTGTCGCGACGAGCTCCTACAATGAGCAGCCCTTC.

On this clonotype itself: A much larger clone is a single base away; this may be a read error. The gene calls are TRBV3-1 and TRBJ1-4, with 7 bases matching TRBD1. The CDR3 covers 14 residues. Germline CDR1 and CDR2: LGHDT and YNNKEL (reference sequence). The CDR3 DNA reads as TGTGCCTGCAGCCAATTCTCAGGGGGTGAAAAACTGTTTTTT. Translated, it gives CACSQFSGGEKLFF.

Comment on this clonotype: Possible read error: a much larger clone is one base away. This chain connects TRBV11-3 to TRBJ2-1; no firm D call. Germline V CDR1 and CDR2: SGHNT, YENEEA. This CDR3 is 12 amino acids long. CDR3 loop: CAGSLDRREQFF. CDR3 DNA: TGTGCCGGCAGCTTAGACCGGCGGGAGCAGTTCTTC. The variable domain in full, completed from reference TRBV11-3 and TRBJ2-1, reads EAGVVQSPRYKIIEKKQPVAFWCNPISGHNTLYWYLQNLGQGPELLIRYENEEAVDDSQLPKDRFSAERLKGVDSTLKIQPAELGDSAVYLCAGSLDRREQFFGPGTRLTVL.

This clonotype was seen ten or more times. The V gene is TRBV20-1, the J gene TRBJ2-5; 11 bases align to TRBD2. Trimming at V came to 0 bases and at J to 8 bases, leaving 2 bases not matched to a gene. The CDR3 loop spans 13 amino acids. The V gene's germline CDR1 is DFQATT and CDR2 SNEGSKA (reference sequence). This CDR3 reads CSARELAGVTQYF. DNA for the CDR3: TGCAGTGCTAGAGAACTAGCGGGAGTAACCCAGTACTTC.

Comments on this clonotype: This clone may be a read error of a much larger clone one base away. The chain couples TRBV5-6 to TRBJ2-1; D may be TRBD2 (6 bases). Germline values: CDR1 SGHDT, CDR2 YYEEEE. This CDR3 is built from 15 residues. The germline V and J ends were trimmed by 2 bases and 7 bases, with 16 bases remaining between them. The CDR3 here is CASSFWTTGRNEQFF. The CDR3 nucleotides read TGTGCCAGCAGCTTTTGGACTACCGGGAGAAATGAGCAGTTCTTC.

At least ten counts were recorded for this clonotype. This chain links TRBV19 with TRBJ1-5; tentatively, D is TRBD1 (5 bases). This CDR3 spans 17 amino acids. The V gene lost 7 bases and the J gene lost 9 bases, with 28 bases spanning the gap. Germline CDR1 and CDR2: LNHDA and SQIVND (reference sequence). The CDR3 sequence: CASNSPSQGGKPGPQHF. The CDR3 nucleotides read TGTGCCAGTAATTCCCCCTCGCAGGGAGGAAAACCTGGGCCCCAGCATTTT.

V and J are TRBV18 and TRBJ1-5; D gene unclear. This CDR3 comprises 14 residues. Germline V gene data show CDR1 as KGHSH and CDR2 as LQKENI. V lost 6 bases and J lost 11, with 20 bases in between. CDR3 loop: CASSNQSGRGSQHF. The CDR3 coding sequence is TGTGCCAGCTCTAACCAATCGGGCCGAGGGTCCCAGCATTTT. Based on the CDR3 plus reference TRBV18 and TRBJ1-5, the full variable domain is NAGVMQNPRHLVRRRGQEARLRCSPMKGHSHVYWYRQLPEEGLKFMVYLQKENIIDESGMPKERFSAEFPKEGPSILRIQQVVRGDSAAYFCASSNQSGRGSQHFGDGTRLSIL.

Remarks on this clonotype: One end of the junction fails to match germline, which may point to a read error. In DNA form, the CDR3 reads TGCGCCAGTAGTATAATGGCGACAGTAAGGAATTCTGGAAACACCATATATTTT. Its translation is CASSIMATVRNSGNTIYF. The gene calls are TRBV19 and TRBJ1-3; perhaps TRBD1 as D (5 bases). CDR3 length equals 18 residues. Germline CDR1 reads LNHDA; CDR2 reads SQIVND (reference sequence). Based on the CDR3 plus reference TRBV19 and TRBJ1-3, the full variable domain is DGGITQSPKYLFRKEGQNVTLSCEQNLNHDAMYWYRQDPGQGLRLIYYSQIVNDFQKGDIAEGYSVSREKKESFPLTVTSAQKNPTAFYLCASSIMATVRNSGNTIYFGEGSWLTVV.

This clonotype was observed at least ten times. The chain couples TRBV29-1 to TRBJ2-7; TRBD1 might be the D (6 bases). Per germline, CDR1 SQVTM and CDR2 ANQGSEA. V was shortened by 8 bases and J by 5 bases, with 19 bases between the two germline ends. The CDR3 runs to 13 residues. The CDR3 reads CSIVTGFTNEQYF. The CDR3 bases are TGCAGCATTGTGACAGGTTTTACCAACGAGCAGTACTTC.

At least ten counts were recorded for this clonotype. The chain is built from TRBV20-1 and TRBJ2-1, with D possibly matching TRBD2 (5 bases). V was pared by 3 bases and J by 6 bases, with 9 bases between. The CDR3 is 12 residues long. Germline CDR1 and CDR2: DFQATT and SNEGSKA (reference sequence). The CDR3 reads CSARRESNEQFF. The CDR3 region has the DNA TGCAGTGCTAGGAGGGAGTCCAATGAGCAGTTCTTC.

This clonotype was seen at least ten times. The chain recombines TRBV24-1 with TRBJ2-2; D is ambiguous. The CDR3 consists of 14 residues. The germline V gene has CDR1 KGHDR and CDR2 SFDVKD. Trimming removed 4 bases from V and 10 bases from J, with 15 bases in between. The CDR3 DNA follows: TGTGCCACCAGTGACTCATTTACCCGCCAGGAGCTGTTTTTT. Residues: CATSDSFTRQELFF.

There are many counts of this clonotype. The chain has TRBV10-3 and TRBJ1-3, with 7 bases aligning to TRBD1. The CDR3 sequence is 14 residues long. Germline CDR1 ENHRY, CDR2 SYGVKD. Trimming at V came to 7 bases and at J to 2 bases, leaving 5 bases not matched to a gene. The CDR3 spells CAIKGGTAGNTIYF. In DNA form, the CDR3 reads TGTGCCATCAAGGGTGGGACAGCTGGAAACACCATATATTTT.

This clonotype appeared a single time. The V and J genes are TRBV7-8 and TRBJ1-2, with D tentatively TRBD1 (5 bases). The V end was cut by 4 bases, the J end by 4 bases, with 10 bases between. The CDR3 consists of 13 residues. Germline V lookup: CDR1 SGHVS, CDR2 FQNEAQ. CDR3 DNA: TGTGCCAGCAGCTGGGGGGGGACCTATGGCTACACCTTC. Protein product: CASSWGGTYGYTF.

For this clonotype: A much larger clone lies a single base off, so this may be a read error. V usage is TRBV27 and J usage is TRBJ1-2; 7 nucleotides line up with TRBD1. The CDR3 is 14 amino acids. The V gene's germline CDR1 is MNHEY and CDR2 SMNVEV (reference sequence). The CDR3 is CASSLRQGDYGYAF. The CDR3 nucleotides read TGTGCCAGCAGTTTGCGGCAGGGGGACTATGGCTACGCCTTC.

The chain is built from TRBV29-1 and TRBJ2-1; 9 bases agree with TRBD1. Per the germline V gene, CDR1 is SQVTM and CDR2 is ANQGSEA. There are 13 residues in the CDR3. Trimming removed 6 bases from V and 4 bases from J; junction bases left unmatched: 4. The CDR3: CSVMDRGYNEQFF. As DNA, the CDR3 is TGCAGCGTGATGGACAGGGGTTACAATGAGCAGTTCTTC.

This clonotype has more than one count but fewer than ten. The DNA of the CDR3 is TGCGCCAGCAGCCAAGACAGGGGGATGAACACTGAAGCTTTCTTT. Translating gives CASSQDRGMNTEAFF. The rearrangement uses TRBV4-3 and TRBJ1-1, with 7 bases lining up with TRBD1. V lost 0 bases and J lost 0; bases outside the gene matches: 1. CDR1 is LGHNA, CDR2 YSLEER, per germline. The CDR3 is made up of 15 amino acids.

The table lists this clonotype with a few counts. The gene calls are TRBV7-8 and TRBJ2-3; TRBD2 matches at 8 bases. The CDR3 spans 16 residues. CDR1 SGHVS and CDR2 FQNEAQ come from the germline V gene. V shed 0 bases, J shed 2 bases, and the junction held 4 bases outside the gene matches. CDR3 residues: CASSLARLAHTDTQYF. CDR3 DNA: TGTGCCAGCAGCTTAGCGCGACTAGCGCACACAGATACGCAGTATTTT.

This clonotype showed up many times. J is TRBJ2-1 and V is TRBV20-1; 14 nucleotides agree with TRBD2. Trimming at V came to 6 bases and at J to 0 bases, leaving 7 bases not matched to a gene. CDR3 length: 17 residues. CDR1 is DFQATT and CDR2 is SNEGSKA in the germline V gene (reference sequence). CDR3 in amino acids: CSAWGLAGAISYNEQFF. The CDR3 nucleotides are TGCAGTGCCTGGGGACTAGCGGGAGCCATCTCCTACAATGAGCAGTTCTTC.

As concerns this clonotype: With a much larger clone just one base away, this may be a read error. The gene calls are TRBV9 and TRBJ2-1; TRBD2 might be the D (6 bases). CDR1 SGDLS and CDR2 YYNGEE come from the germline V gene. This CDR3 has 14 amino acids. The CDR3 DNA is TGTGCCAGCAGCCTAGCGACGACCTTCAATGAGCAGTCCTTC. Translating gives CASSLATTFNEQSF.

This clonotype occurred many times. The chain employs TRBV7-9 and TRBJ2-1; maybe TRBD1 (5 bases). The CDR3 consists of 14 residues. The V gene lost 0 bases and the J gene lost 5 bases, with 8 bases spanning the gap. Germline V lookup: CDR1 SEHNR, CDR2 FQNEAQ (reference sequence). The CDR3 protein is CASSLAGVDNEQFF. CDR3 in DNA: TGTGCCAGCAGCTTAGCAGGGGTTGACAATGAGCAGTTCTTC.

This clonotype was recorded many times. J is TRBJ1-2 and V is TRBV9, with D hard to call. Deletions cut 0 bases from V and 0 bases from J, with 18 bases between. Germline-derived CDR1 and CDR2 are SGDLS and YYNGEE. There are 18 residues in the CDR3. CDR3 residues: CASSVGKDLAASNYGYTF. DNA of the CDR3: TGTGCCAGCAGCGTAGGAAAAGATTTGGCAGCCTCTAACTATGGCTACACCTTC.

This clonotype was detected only a few times. The chain is built from TRBV9 and TRBJ1-1; D is uncertain. Germline V CDR1 and CDR2: SGDLS, YYNGEE. Trimming removed 0 bases at V and 1 base at J, with 4 bases between. The CDR3 extends over 13 amino acids. In DNA form, the CDR3 reads TGTGCCAGCAGCGTAGCTTCGAACACTGAAGCTTTCTTT. Its translation: CASSVASNTEAFF.

This clonotype came up many times. V usage is TRBV3-1 and J usage is TRBJ2-3; a possible D gene is TRBD1 (6 bases). Trimming removed 5 bases from V and 3 bases from J, with 12 bases in between. The germline gives CDR1 LGHDT, CDR2 YNNKEL (reference sequence). This CDR3 is built from 14 residues. Written as DNA, the CDR3 is TGTGCCAGCAGCTGGGGGCACCGAACAGATACGCAGTATTTT. This translates into CASSWGHRTDTQYF.

This clonotype was counted many times. The chain carries TRBV2 and TRBJ2-7; 8 nucleotides match TRBD2. The CDR3 loop spans 15 amino acids. In germline, CDR1 is SNHLY, CDR2 FYNNEI. V shed 4 bases, J shed 4 bases, and the junction held 9 bases outside the gene matches. Here the CDR3 reads CASSGGELAAYEQYF. The CDR3 DNA sequence: TGTGCCAGCAGTGGGGGAGAACTAGCGGCTTACGAGCAGTACTTC.

This clonotype has ten or more counts. The rearrangement joins TRBV18 to TRBJ2-3; D is undetermined. V was pared by 1 base and J by 5 bases, with 4 bases between. The CDR3 spans 12 residues. Looked up from germline, CDR1 is KGHSH and CDR2 is LQKENI. CDR3 nucleotide sequence: TGTGCCAGCTCACCACTCGGAGATACGCAGTATTTT. Amino acids: CASSPLGDTQYF.

This clonotype has ten or more counts. The V call is TRBV29-1, the J call TRBJ1-4; 7 positions agree with TRBD1. The CDR3 is 15 residues long. CDR1 is SQVTM and CDR2 is ANQGSEA in the germline V gene. With 5 bases clipped from V and 3 bases from J, the junction kept 9 bases outside the gene matches. The CDR3 loop reads CSVSNTGAANEKLFF. The CDR3 region has the DNA TGCAGCGTTTCTAATACAGGGGCAGCTAATGAAAAACTGTTTTTT.